What follows are 27 T cell receptor beta chains derived from one specimen sequenced in a study of T cell repertoires in cytomegalovirus infection. TCRdb analysed the reads with MiXCR anew, one entry per CDR3 protein. The sample includes 630,000 or so distinct CDR3 sequences, roughly 24% of them seen just once. Material: CD8+ T cells from PBMCs. Receptors originate from a human donor in good health (CMV status not recorded). Some clones in this sample may be carry-over from other donors' samples.

The chain is built from TRBV24-1 and TRBJ2-1; 7 bases are a match to TRBD1. Germline V gives CDR1 KGHDR, CDR2 SFDVKD. With 3 bases clipped from V and 7 bases from J, the junction kept 5 bases outside the gene matches. The CDR3 has 14 amino acids. This CDR3 reads CATSDVRQGNEQFF. CDR3 sequence (DNA): TGTGCCACCAGTGATGTGCGACAGGGAAATGAGCAGTTCTTC.

This clonotype was observed at least ten times. This chain connects TRBV7-9 to TRBJ2-7; TRBD1 agrees at 7 bases. The V gene end was trimmed by 5 bases and the J gene end by 1 base; junction bases not matched to a gene: 8. The CDR3 contains 15 residues. Germline CDR1 and CDR2: SEHNR and FQNEAQ (reference sequence). This CDR3 reads CASSGGQAASYEQYF. The DNA for the CDR3 is TGTGCCAGCAGCGGCGGACAGGCCGCTTCCTACGAGCAGTACTTC. Full variable domain (outside the CDR3, taken from reference TRBV7-9 and TRBJ2-7): DTGVSQNPRHKITKRGQNVTFRCDPISEHNRLYWYRQTLGQGPEFLTYFQNEAQLEKSRLLSDRFSAERPKGSFSTLEIQRTEQGDSAMYLCASSGGQAASYEQYFGPGTRLTVT.

This clonotype was detected ten times or more. V is TRBV6-5 and J is TRBJ2-2, with TRBD2 identical over 10 bases. This CDR3 comprises 15 residues. V gave up 6 bases and J gave up 3 bases; unmatched junction bases: 4. The germline V gene encodes CDR1 MNHEY and CDR2 SVGAGI. Written as DNA, the CDR3 is TGTGCCAGCAGGCTAGCGGGGGACTACACCGGGGAGCTGTTTTTT. Translated: CASRLAGDYTGELFF.

This clonotype was detected many times. The chain carries TRBV6-5 and TRBJ1-1; weak D call: TRBD1 (6 bases). The CDR3 length is 12 residues. V shed 2 bases and J shed 7 bases, with 8 bases lying between them. Germline CDR1 is MNHEY and CDR2 is SVGAGI. For the CDR3, the DNA is TGTGCCAGCAGTTACCTGGACAGTGAAGCTTTCTTT. It translates to CASSYLDSEAFF.

This clonotype appeared a few times. The CDR3, as DNA: TGTGCCAGCAGCCAGACAGGGTTCACAGATACGCAGTATTTT. Translated, it gives CASSQTGFTDTQYF. The V call is TRBV28, the J call TRBJ2-3, with 7 bases lining up with TRBD1. Germline V lookup: CDR1 MDHEN, CDR2 SYDVKM. The J segment lost 2 bases and the V segment lost 6 bases, leaving 5 bases of the junction unmatched. The CDR3 extends over 14 amino acids.

This clonotype was seen many times. The rearrangement joins TRBV7-2 to TRBJ2-1; 10 bases match TRBD1. The CDR3 has 15 amino acids. Trimming at V came to 5 bases and at J to 3 bases, leaving 4 bases not matched to a gene. Germline CDR1 reads SGHTA; CDR2 reads FQGNSA. Written as DNA, the CDR3 is TGTGCCAGCAGCGCACGGGACAGGGGCTACAATGAGCAGTTCTTC. This gives the protein CASSARDRGYNEQFF. Together with reference TRBV7-2 and TRBJ2-1, the CDR3 gives the full variable domain: GAGVSQSPSNKVTEKGKDVELRCDPISGHTALYWYRQSLGQGLEFLIYFQGNSAPDKSGLPSDRFSAERTGGSVSTLTIQRTQQEDSAVYLCASSARDRGYNEQFFGPGTRLTVL.

V gene TRBV6-5 combines with J gene TRBJ2-1, with TRBD2 matching over 9 bases. The germline V gene encodes CDR1 MNHEY and CDR2 SVGAGI. The CDR3 sequence is 16 residues long. V shed 3 bases, J shed 7 bases, and the junction held 10 bases outside the gene matches. CDR3 nucleotides: TGTGCCAGCAGTTATGACCCTAGCGGGAAGATAAATGAGCAGTTCTTC. Amino acids: CASSYDPSGKINEQFF.

This clonotype turned up a few times. This sequence joins TRBV4-1 and TRBJ2-1, with D tentatively TRBD1 or TRBD2 (5 bases each). Germline CDR1 is MGHRA and CDR2 is YSYEKL. The CDR3 is 16 amino acids. V was clipped by 1 base and J by 0 bases, with 10 bases between them. CDR3 bases: TGCGCCAGCAGCCAAGTTCCAGGGAGCTCCTACAATGAGCAGTTCTTC. Encoded protein: CASSQVPGSSYNEQFF.

The chain combines TRBV6-2 or TRBV6-3 with TRBJ2-3; D is unclear. Trimming removed 0 bases at V and 8 bases at J, with 6 bases between. Germline CDR1 reads MNHEY; CDR2 reads SVGEGT. The CDR3 extends over 12 amino acids. CDR3 nucleotide sequence: TGTGCCAGCAGTTACTCTTGGGGTACGCAGTATTTT. This sequence encodes CASSYSWGTQYF.

The J gene is TRBJ2-7, the V gene TRBV13, with D possibly matching TRBD2 (6 bases). The V gene lost 5 bases and the J gene lost 2 bases, with 16 bases spanning the gap. Looked up from germline, CDR1 is PRHDT and CDR2 is FYEKMQ (reference sequence). The CDR3 runs to 15 residues. The CDR3 sequence: CASSPGGVGAYEQYV. In DNA, the CDR3 is TGTGCCAGCAGCCCCGGAGGGGTCGGAGCCTACGAGCAGTACGTC.

Comments on this clonotype: With a much larger clone just one base away, this may be a read error. The chain recombines TRBV7-6 with TRBJ2-1; TRBD2 matches at 11 bases. This CDR3 comprises 13 residues. Looked up from germline, CDR1 is SGHVS and CDR2 is FNYEAQ. The CDR3: CASSHTSGGDAIF. In nucleotides, the CDR3 is TGTGCCAGCAGCCATACTAGCGGGGGTGATGCGATCTTC.

Only a few counts were recorded for this clonotype. The V and J genes are TRBV20-1 and TRBJ1-2, with D maybe TRBD1 (5 bases). The CDR3 extends over 15 amino acids. With 3 bases removed from V and 4 bases from J, the gap between germline ends came to 18 bases. Per the germline V gene, CDR1 is DFQATT and CDR2 is SNEGSKA (reference sequence). In nucleotides, the CDR3 is TGCAGTGCTAGGGGCGGGGGAGAGGTTGGCTATGGCTACACCTTC. Protein sequence: CSARGGGEVGYGYTF.

This clonotype showed up many times. The CDR3 coding sequence is TGTGCCAGCAGCTTCCTAGCGGGGGATGCAGATACGCAGTATTTT. This sequence encodes CASSFLAGDADTQYF. This rearrangement joins TRBV7-8 to TRBJ2-3, with 10 bases lining up with TRBD2. The CDR3 consists of 15 residues. Unmatched junction bases numbered 4, after V lost 3 bases and J lost 4 bases. Germline CDR1 is SGHVS and CDR2 is FQNEAQ.

The V gene is TRBV2, the J gene TRBJ1-1, with 7 bases that match TRBD1. V was pared by 7 bases and J by 3 bases, with 5 bases of the junction left unmatched. CDR1 SNHLY and CDR2 FYNNEI come from the germline V gene. This CDR3 has 13 residues. This CDR3 is CASKGQRYTEAFF. In DNA form, the CDR3 reads TGTGCCAGCAAGGGACAGCGGTACACTGAAGCTTTCTTT. The full variable domain, with the rest looked up from reference TRBV2 and TRBJ1-1, is EPEVTQTPSHQVTQMGQEVILRCVPISNHLYFYWYRQILGQKVEFLVSFYNNEISEKSEIFDDQFSVERPDGSNFTLKIRSTKLEDSAMYFCASKGQRYTEAFFGQGTRLTVV.

This clonotype was counted only a few times. The genes are TRBV9 and TRBJ1-1; D gene ambiguous. This CDR3 contains 15 residues. Trimming pared 4 bases from V and 0 bases from J, leaving 13 bases between. Germline V gene data show CDR1 as SGDLS and CDR2 as YYNGEE. CDR3 DNA sequence: TGTGCCAGCAGCTCTGGTTGGCTCCTGAACACTGAAGCTTTCTTT. Its translation is CASSSGWLLNTEAFF.

In regard to this clonotype: A read error may produce the germline difference seen at one junction end. V usage is TRBV28 and J usage is TRBJ2-3; 10 nucleotides line up with TRBD1. Germline CDR1 and CDR2: MDHEN and SYDVKM. This CDR3 region has 16 residues. The CDR3 sequence is CVSRTRQGAGSDTQYF. In DNA, the CDR3 is TGTGTCAGCAGAACCAGACAGGGGGCAGGATCAGATACGCAGTATTTT.

This clonotype was recorded a few times. V usage is TRBV6-2 or TRBV6-3 and J usage is TRBJ1-5; the D gene is possibly TRBD1 (6 bases). The CDR3 is 16 residues long. V was trimmed by 4 bases and J by 0 bases, leaving 13 bases between them. Germline V gives CDR1 MNHEY, CDR2 SVGEGT. CDR3 amino acids: CASSFQGGSSNQPQHF. The CDR3 bases are TGTGCCAGCAGTTTTCAAGGGGGTAGTAGCAATCAGCCCCAGCATTTT.

This chain connects TRBV27 to TRBJ1-5; 7 nucleotides match TRBD1. The CDR3 is made up of 13 amino acids. Germline V gene sequence: CDR1 MNHEY, CDR2 SMNVEV (reference sequence). After removal of 5 bases from V and 6 bases from J, the junction contained 4 bases not matched to a gene. This CDR3 reads CASSQQGTQPQHF. The CDR3 coding sequence is TGTGCCAGCAGTCAACAGGGGACTCAGCCCCAGCATTTT.

This clonotype was detected ten times or more. The CDR3 sequence is CASPSTDTQYF. The CDR3 DNA follows: TGTGCCAGCCCTAGCACAGATACGCAGTATTTT. The chain couples TRBV7-9 to TRBJ2-3, with D unclear. The V end was cut by 8 bases, the J end by 0 bases, with 3 bases between. There are 11 residues in the CDR3. Per germline, CDR1 SEHNR and CDR2 FQNEAQ (reference sequence).

V is TRBV7-9 and J is TRBJ2-3, with D perhaps matching TRBD1 (6 bases). The CDR3 runs to 14 residues. V lost 7 bases to trimming and J lost 4 bases, with 15 bases between them. From germline, CDR1 is SEHNR and CDR2 FQNEAQ (reference sequence). The DNA for the CDR3 is TGTGCCAGCACCTACGTCGAGGGGGCAGATACGCAGTATTTT. As protein: CASTYVEGADTQYF.

This clonotype was recorded a few times. The rearrangement joins TRBV28 to TRBJ2-5, with D possibly TRBD2 on 6 matching bases. The CDR3 has 14 amino acids. With 4 bases removed from V and 5 bases from J, the gap between germline ends came to 14 bases. Germline V lookup: CDR1 MDHEN, CDR2 SYDVKM. The CDR3 DNA is TGTGCCAGCAGTTCGTCAGGAGGGGATGAGACCCAGTACTTC. It is translated as CASSSSGGDETQYF.

The chain is built from TRBV28 and TRBJ2-5; D uncertain. The CDR3 is 14 residues long. Trimming pared 1 base from V and 3 bases from J, leaving 9 bases between. CDR1 MDHEN and CDR2 SYDVKM come from the germline V gene. CDR3 residues: CASSLSAPKETQYF. CDR3 DNA: TGTGCCAGCAGTTTATCGGCCCCGAAAGAGACCCAGTACTTC. The variable domain in full, completed from reference TRBV28 and TRBJ2-5, reads DVKVTQSSRYLVKRTGEKVFLECVQDMDHENMFWYRQDPGLGLRLIYFSYDVKMKEKGDIPEGYSVSREKKERFSLILESASTNQTSMYLCASSLSAPKETQYFGPGTRLLVL.

This chain links TRBV7-9 with TRBJ2-1; tentative D call: TRBD2 (5 bases). The CDR3 is 15 amino acids. The germline CDR1 and CDR2 sequences are SEHNR and FQNEAQ (reference sequence). V was shortened by 7 bases and J by 0 bases, with 13 bases between the two germline ends. CDR3 amino acids: CASTWEMDSYNEQFF. The CDR3 region has the DNA TGTGCCAGCACCTGGGAGATGGACTCCTACAATGAGCAGTTCTTC.

The chain joins TRBV15 to TRBJ1-1; D is uncertain. This CDR3 is 14 amino acids long. Per germline, CDR1 LNHNV and CDR2 YYDKDF (reference sequence). Deletions cut 5 bases from V and 1 base from J, with 11 bases between. The DNA of the CDR3 is TGTGCCACCAGCTTCGGGTGGGGGAACACTGAAGCTTTCTTT. Residues: CATSFGWGNTEAFF.

The chain employs TRBV20-1 and TRBJ1-1; D is perhaps TRBD1 (5 bases). V was trimmed by 6 bases and J by 3 bases, leaving 20 bases between them. The germline V gene has CDR1 DFQATT and CDR2 SNEGSKA (reference sequence). The CDR3 spans 15 residues. The CDR3 DNA is TGCAGTGCCGACAGAGGGACGGTAGGGGACACTGAAGCTTTCTTT. Protein product: CSADRGTVGDTEAFF.

This clonotype was seen at least ten times. The V and J genes are TRBV6-1 and TRBJ1-5; the D is unclear. Trimming took off 7 bases at V and 2 bases at J, with 18 bases between the two ends. Germline V lookup: CDR1 MNHNS, CDR2 SASEGT. The CDR3 has 16 residues. CDR3 in DNA: TGTGCCAGCATCCCACAAACCTACGGGGGCAATCAGCCCCAGCATTTT. It codes for CASIPQTYGGNQPQHF.

The chain carries TRBV28 and TRBJ2-7; maybe TRBD1 (7 bases). Trimming pared 3 bases from V and 4 bases from J, leaving 10 bases between. This CDR3 has 13 amino acids. Germline V lookup: CDR1 MDHEN, CDR2 SYDVKM. CDR3 in DNA: TGTGCCAGCAGTTTGACAGGGAGGTACGAGCAGTACGTC. It specifies CASSLTGRYEQYV.